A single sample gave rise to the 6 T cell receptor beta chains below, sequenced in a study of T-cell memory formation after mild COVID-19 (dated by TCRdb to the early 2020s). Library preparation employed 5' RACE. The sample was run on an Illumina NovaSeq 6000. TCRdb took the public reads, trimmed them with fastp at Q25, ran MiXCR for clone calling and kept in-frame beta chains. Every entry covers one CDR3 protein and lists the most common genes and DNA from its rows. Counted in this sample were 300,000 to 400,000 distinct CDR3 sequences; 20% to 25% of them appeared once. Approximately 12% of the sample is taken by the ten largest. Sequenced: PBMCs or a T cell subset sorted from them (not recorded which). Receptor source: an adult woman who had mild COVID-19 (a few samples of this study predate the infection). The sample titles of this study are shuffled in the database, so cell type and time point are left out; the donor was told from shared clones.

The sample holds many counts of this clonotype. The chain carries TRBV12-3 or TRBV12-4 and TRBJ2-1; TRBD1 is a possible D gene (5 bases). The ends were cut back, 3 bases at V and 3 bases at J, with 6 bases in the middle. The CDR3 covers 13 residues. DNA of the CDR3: TGTGCCAGCAGTTTTCAGGGCTACAATGAGCAGTTCTTC. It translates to CASSFQGYNEQFF.

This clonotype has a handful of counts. In DNA, the CDR3 is TGTGCCAGCAGAGAGGCGGGGTACACCGGGGAGCTGTTTTTT. Amino acid sequence: CASREAGYTGELFF. The chain has TRBV6-5 and TRBJ2-2, with a possible D match to TRBD2 (6 bases). CDR1 is MNHEY, CDR2 SVGAGI, per germline. The V end lost 6 bases, the J end lost 3 bases, and 11 bases lay between the germline ends. The CDR3 loop spans 14 amino acids.

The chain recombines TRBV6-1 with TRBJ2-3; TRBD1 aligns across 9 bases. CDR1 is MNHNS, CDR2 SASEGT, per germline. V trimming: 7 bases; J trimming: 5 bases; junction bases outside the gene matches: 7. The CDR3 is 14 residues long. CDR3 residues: CASILQGAGDTQYF. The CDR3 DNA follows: TGTGCCAGCATCCTACAGGGGGCAGGAGATACGCAGTATTTT.

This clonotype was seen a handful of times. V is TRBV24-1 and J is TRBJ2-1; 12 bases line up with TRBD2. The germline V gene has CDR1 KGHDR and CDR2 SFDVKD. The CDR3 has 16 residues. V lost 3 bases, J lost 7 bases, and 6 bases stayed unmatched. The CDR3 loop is CATSDRTSGVWNEQFF. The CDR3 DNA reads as TGTGCCACCAGTGATCGGACTAGCGGGGTTTGGAATGAGCAGTTCTTC.

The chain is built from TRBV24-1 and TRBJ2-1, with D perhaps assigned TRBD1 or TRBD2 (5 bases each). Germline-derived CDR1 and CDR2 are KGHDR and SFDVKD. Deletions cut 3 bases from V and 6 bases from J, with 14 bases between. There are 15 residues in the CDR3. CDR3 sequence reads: CATSDPGRPINEQFF. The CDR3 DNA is TGTGCCACCAGTGATCCGGGACGGCCTATCAATGAGCAGTTCTTC.

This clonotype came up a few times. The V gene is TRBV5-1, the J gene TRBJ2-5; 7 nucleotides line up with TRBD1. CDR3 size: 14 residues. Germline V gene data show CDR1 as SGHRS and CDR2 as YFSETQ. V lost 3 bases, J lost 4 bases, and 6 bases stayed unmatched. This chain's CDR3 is CASSSGQNLETQYF. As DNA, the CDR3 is TGCGCCAGCAGCTCGGGACAGAATTTAGAGACCCAGTACTTC.